This TCR beta chain was retrieved from a study of cytomegalovirus exposure and HLA in healthy donors. On the study more broadly: Previous work identified roughly 110 million unique TCR beta sequences from roughly 170 million T cells.

The PCR had 60 Vbeta and 13 Jbeta primers. TCRdb's copy holds only in-frame clones and misses some; the assay was immunoSEQ multiplex PCR. This sample yields about 96,000 clones, of which 65% to 85% are seen a single time; roughly 13% belongs to the top ten. Deletions cut 6 bases from V and 5 bases from J, with 13 bases between. The germline CDR1 and CDR2 sequences are MDHEN and SYDVKM. The CDR3 is 13 residues long. Study-level findings and limits: There were over 150 TCR beta chains listed as cytomegalovirus-associated. Reportedly, HLA-A and HLA-B alleles of most subjects were accurately predicted from TCR beta.

With regard to this clone: Its target is unknown.

Sequencing was carried out using PBMCs. The clonotype was recovered from a woman in her seventies in good health and CMV-seropositive. The chain couples TRBV28 to TRBJ1-1; possibly TRBD1 for D (5 bases). The CDR3 sequence is CASRGLGNTEAFF. The DNA of the CDR3 is TGTGCCAGCAGGGGGCTGGGAAATACTGAAGCTTTCTTT.